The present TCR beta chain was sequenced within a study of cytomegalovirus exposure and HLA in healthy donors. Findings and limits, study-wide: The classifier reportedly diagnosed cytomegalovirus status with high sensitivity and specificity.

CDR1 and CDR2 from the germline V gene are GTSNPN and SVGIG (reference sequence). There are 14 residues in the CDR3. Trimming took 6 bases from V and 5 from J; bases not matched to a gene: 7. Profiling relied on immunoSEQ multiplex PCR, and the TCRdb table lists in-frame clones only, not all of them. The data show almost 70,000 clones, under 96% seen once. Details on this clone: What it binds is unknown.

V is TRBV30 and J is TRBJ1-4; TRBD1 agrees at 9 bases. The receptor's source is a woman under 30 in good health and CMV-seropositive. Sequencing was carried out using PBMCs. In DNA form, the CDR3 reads TGTGCCTGTAACACAGGGGGCGGGAATGAAAAACTGTTTTTT. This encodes CACNTGGGNEKLFF.